These T cell receptor beta chains were read from a single sample in a study of T cells in Graves' hyperthyroidism and ophthalmopathy. TCRdb called the multiplex PCR reads again in MiXCR, with one record for every CDR3 protein. The sample shows more than 300,000 distinct CDR3 sequences, approximately 18% of them seen only once. Material: blood. The receptors stem from a woman between 25 and 40 years old with Graves' hyperthyroidism that later progressed to Graves' ophthalmopathy. Each CDR3 is given with its conserved first and last residue. The order of the fields is V gene, J gene, clone size, D gene, CDR3 length, CDR3 DNA, CDR3 protein. D genes are given only for firm matches. Size is stated for part of the rows, as once, few or many counts, or as a class when the clone is expanded.

TRBV4-2	TRBJ2-7	many	TRBD2	15	TGTGCCAGCAGCCAAGATCCTAGCGGCGGAGTTGGGCAGTACTTC	CASSQDPSGGVGQYF
TRBV4-1	TRBJ1-1	-	-	15	TGCGCCAGCAGCCAAGATCGGGGATTAAACTCTGAAGCTTTCTTT	CASSQDRGLNSEAFF
TRBV18	TRBJ2-7	-	-	15	TGTGCCAGCTCACCACCGGGCCCCGGAGCCTACGAGCAGTACTTC	CASSPPGPGAYEQYF
TRBV6-5	TRBJ2-2	few	-	15	TGTGCCAGCAGTTACTCGACGGCAGGAAGCGGGGAGCTGTTTTTT	CASSYSTAGSGELFF
TRBV19	TRBJ1-2	-	TRBD1	16	TGTGCCAGTAACGAGTGGAAGACAGGGAGTAACTATGGCTACACCTTC	CASNEWKTGSNYGYTF
TRBV19	TRBJ2-1	many	TRBD2	15	TGTGCCAGTAGTGATGGGGCTAGCGGGAGGAATGAGCAGTTCTTC	CASSDGASGRNEQFF
TRBV5-1	TRBJ2-1	few	TRBD1	14	TGCGCCAGCAGCGGAGAACAGGGGACCGGTGAGCAGTTCTTC	CASSGEQGTGEQFF
TRBV6-4	TRBJ1-3	many	-	15	TGTGCCAGCAGGGCTAGACAGCGTCCTGTGGTCACCATATATTTT	CASRARQRPVVTIYF
TRBV5-5	TRBJ1-1	many	-	12	TGTGCCAGCAGCTTGGAAGGGGATGAAGCTTTCTTT	CASSLEGDEAFF
TRBV7-7	TRBJ1-2	-	-	18	TGTGCTAGCAGCTTAGTAATGTCCCCGGAGGCAGGGGAGAATGGCTACACCTTC	CASSLVMSPEAGENGYTF
TRBV20-1	TRBJ2-5	few	TRBD1	15	TGCAGTGCACTAATCCCCGGGACAGTTAAAGAGACCCAGTACTTC	CSALIPGTVKETQYF
TRBV27	TRBJ2-6	many	-	15	TGTGCCAGCAGTTATCAGAACTCTGGGGCCAACGTCCTGACTTTC	CASSYQNSGANVLTF
TRBV24-1	TRBJ2-2	few	TRBD1	17	TGTGCCACCAGTGGCCTGGGGACAGGGGGTAACACCGGGGAGCTGTTTTTT	CATSGLGTGGNTGELFF
TRBV11-2	TRBJ2-1	-	TRBD2	15	TGTGCCAGCAGCTTAACTAGCGGGGCCTACAATGAGCAGTTCTTC	CASSLTSGAYNEQFF
TRBV6-1	TRBJ2-1	many	TRBD2	14	TGTGCCAGTGGGGGCAGCGGGGGGAGGAATGAGCAGTTCTTC	CASGGSGGRNEQFF
TRBV3-1	TRBJ1-6	-	-	14	TGTGCCAGCAGCTCCCGGGACCGGGATTCACCCCTCCACTTT	CASSSRDRDSPLHF
TRBV3-1	TRBJ2-1	-	-	12	TGTGCCAGCAGCCAAGAGGGGCTTGAGCAGTTCTTC	CASSQEGLEQFF
TRBV3-1	TRBJ2-3	few	TRBD2	19	TGTGCCAGCAGCCAAGGACTAGCGGGAGGCGACGCTAGCACAGATACGCAGTATTTT	CASSQGLAGGDASTDTQYF
TRBV28	TRBJ2-2	-	-	14	TGTGCCAGCAGCGCCGAGACCGCCACCGGGGAGCTGTTTTTT	CASSAETATGELFF
TRBV4-1	TRBJ1-4	once	-	15	TGCGCCAGCAGCCAAGCTCCCCGAATTAATGAAAAACTGTTTTTT	CASSQAPRINEKLFF
TRBV27	TRBJ2-7	many	TRBD2	15	TGTGCCAGCAGCAGGGCGGGAGCGGGTCCCTACGAGCAGTACTTC	CASSRAGAGPYEQYF
TRBV20-1	TRBJ1-5	few	TRBD1	14	TGCAGTGCTAGAGATCTACAGGGGTTACAGCCCCAGCATTTT	CSARDLQGLQPQHF
TRBV6-1	TRBJ2-1	-	-	15	TGTGCCAGCAGTGAGGAATACATTTTTTACAATGAGCAGTTCTTC	CASSEEYIFYNEQFF
TRBV7-2	TRBJ1-1	many	-	13	TGTGCCAGCAGCTTATATGTGTCCACTGAAGCTTTCTTT	CASSLYVSTEAFF
TRBV2	TRBJ1-4	many	TRBD1	15	TGTGCCAGCAGTGCTACCGGGACAGGGGTTGGAAAACTGTTTTTT	CASSATGTGVGKLFF
TRBV27	TRBJ2-7	many	-	14	TGTGCCAGCAGCCCCCGCGCGTCTGCCTACGAGCAGTACTTC	CASSPRASAYEQYF
TRBV7-9	TRBJ1-4	many	-	12	TGTGCCAGCAGCCCCCGGGGGGAAAAACTGTTTTTT	CASSPRGEKLFF
TRBV11-2	TRBJ2-7	many	-	18	TGTGCCAGCAGCCTTGGTAGGGGTAAGGGGAGAGAAACCTACGAGCAGTACTTC	CASSLGRGKGRETYEQYF
TRBV18	TRBJ1-4	many	-	14	TGTGCCAGCTCACCACAGGGGATAAATGAAAAACTGTTTTTT	CASSPQGINEKLFF
TRBV28	TRBJ2-5	many	TRBD1	19	TGTGCCAGCAGTTTATCCCCGACAGGGGATCTAAGGAACCAAGAGACCCAGTACTTC	CASSLSPTGDLRNQETQYF
TRBV5-5	TRBJ1-4	-	-	15	TGTGCCAGCAGCGTAAGGGGGGACCTTAATGAAAAACTGTTTTTT	CASSVRGDLNEKLFF
TRBV7-9	TRBJ1-2	many	TRBD1	16	TGTGCCAGCAGCTTAACCGGGACAGGGGAGGCCTATGGCTACACCTTC	CASSLTGTGEAYGYTF
TRBV28	TRBJ2-1	few	TRBD1	15	TGTGCCAGCAGTCCCACAGGGGTAGATGGGCATGAGCAGTTCTTC	CASSPTGVDGHEQFF
TRBV11-1	TRBJ2-5	many	-	16	TGTGCCAGCAGCTTATCGGAGCAAACCCCCCAAGAGACCCAGTACTTC	CASSLSEQTPQETQYF
TRBV6-6	TRBJ1-5	-	-	15	TGTGCCAGCAGTTACTCTGGGGGCTCGAATCAGCCCCAGCATTTT	CASSYSGGSNQPQHF
TRBV27	TRBJ2-7	many	-	15	TGTGCCAGCAGTGCGATCGGGACGACAGGCTACGAGCAGTACTTC	CASSAIGTTGYEQYF
TRBV29-1	TRBJ2-7	few	-	15	TGCAGCGTTGAGTGGGACCCGAAAACAACCTACGAGCAGTACTTC	CSVEWDPKTTYEQYF
TRBV20-1	TRBJ2-3	many	-	14	TGCAGTGCTAACGGGGGGCTATACACAGATACGCAGTATTTT	CSANGGLYTDTQYF
TRBV2	TRBJ2-5	many	-	15	TGTGCCAGCAGTTCCGGCAGGGTGGGTCAAGAGACCCAGTACTTC	CASSSGRVGQETQYF
TRBV7-8	TRBJ1-1	many	-	16	TGTGCCAGCAGCGGAGGGGAGGGGTACCTGAGGACTGAAGCTTTCTTT	CASSGGEGYLRTEAFF
TRBV28	TRBJ2-7	-	-	14	TGTGCCAGCAGTTTATGGGACGGTACCTACGAGCAGTACTTC	CASSLWDGTYEQYF
TRBV27	TRBJ1-1	many	TRBD1	14	TGTGCCAGCACCAACACAGGGGGTAACACTGAAGCTTTCTTT	CASTNTGGNTEAFF
TRBV28	TRBJ2-5	many	TRBD2	15	TGTGCCAGCAGTTTAGGGCTAGCGGGAGTAGAGACCCAGTACTTC	CASSLGLAGVETQYF
TRBV4-2	TRBJ1-2	few	-	15	TGTGCCGGCAGCCAAGATGCGACAGCCAACTATGGCTACACCTTC	CAGSQDATANYGYTF
TRBV5-1	TRBJ1-2	-	-	13	TGCGCCAGCAGCTTAACAGGGAAGGAGGGCTACACCTTC	CASSLTGKEGYTF
TRBV5-1	TRBJ2-7	-	TRBD1	14	TGCGCCAGCAGCCGACAAGGACAGGGGTACGAGCAGTACTTC	CASSRQGQGYEQYF